This note documents a single T cell receptor (beta chain) sequence. What it recognizes is unknown. An immunoSEQ assay, version v3.0, was performed at survey level. Data came from immunoSEQ multiplex PCR; TCRdb stores just in-frame clones and leaves some out. The sample consists of approximately 25,000 clones, about 80% of them appearing once. Cryopreserved PBMC numbered roughly 1-10 million per sample before DNA extraction. This specimen belongs to a study of long-term antiretroviral therapy in people with HIV. The study, taken as a whole, reports: On ART adherence, viral resistance or therapy changes, no data were available. Collection spanned 2004 to 2017; ART regimens may be less effective than current ones. Despite increasing after ART, diversity remained lower than that of transplant donor controls.

This specimen consisted of unsorted PBMCs, obtained 1.2 years after starting antiretroviral therapy. The clonotype comes from a woman in her forties with HIV.

CDR3 sequence reads: CASSVGTTQAFF. DNA of the CDR3: TGTGCCAGCAGCGTCGGGACCACTCAGGCTTTCTTT. The V call is TRBV5-5, the J call TRBJ1-1, with D tentatively TRBD1 (5 bases). Germline loops: CDR1 SGHKS, CDR2 YYEKEE (reference sequence). The germline V and J ends were trimmed by 4 bases and 11 bases, with 15 bases remaining between them. The CDR3 runs to 12 residues.